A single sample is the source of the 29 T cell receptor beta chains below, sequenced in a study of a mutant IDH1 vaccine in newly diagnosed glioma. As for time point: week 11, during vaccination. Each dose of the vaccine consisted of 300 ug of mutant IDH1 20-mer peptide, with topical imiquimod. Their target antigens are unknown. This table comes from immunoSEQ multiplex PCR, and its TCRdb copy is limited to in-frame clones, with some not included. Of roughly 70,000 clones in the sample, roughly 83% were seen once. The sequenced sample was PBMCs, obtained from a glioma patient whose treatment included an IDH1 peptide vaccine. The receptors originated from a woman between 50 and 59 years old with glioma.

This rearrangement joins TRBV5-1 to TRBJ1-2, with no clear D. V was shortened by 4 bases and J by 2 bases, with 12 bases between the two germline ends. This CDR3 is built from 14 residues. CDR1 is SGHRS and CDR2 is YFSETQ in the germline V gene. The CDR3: CASSPGPGNYGYTF. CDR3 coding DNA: TGCGCCAGCAGCCCCGGGCCCGGAAACTATGGCTACACCTTC.

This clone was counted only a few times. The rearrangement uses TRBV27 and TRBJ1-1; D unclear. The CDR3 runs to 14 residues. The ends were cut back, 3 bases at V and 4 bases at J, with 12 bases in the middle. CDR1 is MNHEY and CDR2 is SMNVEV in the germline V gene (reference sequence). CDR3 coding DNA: TGTGCCAGCAGTTTGCTGGACCGAACCACTGAAGCTTTCTTT. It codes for CASSLLDRTTEAFF.

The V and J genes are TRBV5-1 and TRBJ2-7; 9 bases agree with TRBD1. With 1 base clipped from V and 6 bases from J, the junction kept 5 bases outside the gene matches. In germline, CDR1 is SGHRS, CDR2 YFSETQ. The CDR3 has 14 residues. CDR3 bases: TGCGCCAGCAGCTTGTGGACAGGGGTATTCGAGCAGTACTTC. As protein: CASSLWTGVFEQYF.

The CDR3 reads CASSYSWGAEAFF. The CDR3 DNA is TGTGCCAGCAGTTACTCTTGGGGCGCTGAAGCTTTCTTT. V gene TRBV6-5 combines with J gene TRBJ1-1; a weak D match, TRBD1 (5 bases). From germline, CDR1 is MNHEY and CDR2 SVGAGI. Between the trimmed V and J ends, which lost 0 bases and 6 bases, there was a span of 8 bases. CDR3 length equals 13 residues.

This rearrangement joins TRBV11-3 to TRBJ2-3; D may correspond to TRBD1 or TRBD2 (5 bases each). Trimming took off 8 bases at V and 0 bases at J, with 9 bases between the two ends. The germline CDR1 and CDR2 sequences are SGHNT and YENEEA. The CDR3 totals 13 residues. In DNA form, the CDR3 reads TGTGCCAGCGGGACCGACAGCACAGATACGCAGTATTTT. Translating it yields CASGTDSTDTQYF.

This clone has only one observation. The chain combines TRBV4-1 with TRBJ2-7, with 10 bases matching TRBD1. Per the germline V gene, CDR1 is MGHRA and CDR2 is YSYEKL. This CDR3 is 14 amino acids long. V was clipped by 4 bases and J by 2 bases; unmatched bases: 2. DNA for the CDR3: TGCGCCAGCAGCCCAGGACAGGGGGCCTACGAGCAGTACTTC. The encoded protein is CASSPGQGAYEQYF.

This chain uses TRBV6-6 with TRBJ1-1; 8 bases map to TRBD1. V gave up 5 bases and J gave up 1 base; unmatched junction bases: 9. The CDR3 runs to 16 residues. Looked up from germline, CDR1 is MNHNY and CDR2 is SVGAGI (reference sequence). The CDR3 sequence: CASSNRDRNPNTEAFF. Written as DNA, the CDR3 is TGTGCCAGCAGTAACCGGGACAGGAACCCGAACACTGAAGCTTTCTTT.

Here the CDR3 reads CASSLGQRAYEQYF. The CDR3 nucleotides read TGCGCCAGCAGCCTTGGACAGAGGGCCTACGAGCAGTACTTC. The chain links TRBV5-1 to TRBJ2-7; TRBD1 is a possible D gene (6 bases). The CDR3 is 14 residues long. Germline V gene sequence: CDR1 SGHRS, CDR2 YFSETQ. Trimming pared 4 bases from V and 2 bases from J, leaving 13 bases between.

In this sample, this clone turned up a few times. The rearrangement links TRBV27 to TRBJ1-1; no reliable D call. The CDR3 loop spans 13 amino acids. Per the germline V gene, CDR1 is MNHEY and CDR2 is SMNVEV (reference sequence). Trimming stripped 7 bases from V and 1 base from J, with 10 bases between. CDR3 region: CASIPSPNTEAFF. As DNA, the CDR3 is TGTGCCAGCATTCCCTCCCCGAACACTGAAGCTTTCTTT.

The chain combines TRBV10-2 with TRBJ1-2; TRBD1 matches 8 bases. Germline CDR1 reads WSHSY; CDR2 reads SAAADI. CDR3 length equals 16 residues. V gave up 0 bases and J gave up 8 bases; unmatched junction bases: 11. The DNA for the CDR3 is TGCGCCAGCAGTGAGTCAAGGACAGGGCCGGTTAGGGGCTACACCTTC. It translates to CASSESRTGPVRGYTF.

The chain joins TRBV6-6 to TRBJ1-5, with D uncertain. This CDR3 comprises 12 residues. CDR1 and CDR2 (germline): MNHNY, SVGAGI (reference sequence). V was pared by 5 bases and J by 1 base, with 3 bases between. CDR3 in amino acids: CASSMSNQPQHF. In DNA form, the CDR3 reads TGTGCCAGCAGTATGAGCAATCAGCCCCAGCATTTT.

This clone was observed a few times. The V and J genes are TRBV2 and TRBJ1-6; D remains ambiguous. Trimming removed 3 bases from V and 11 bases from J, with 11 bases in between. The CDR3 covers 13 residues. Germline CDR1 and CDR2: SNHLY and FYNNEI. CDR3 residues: CASSDKGLAPLHF. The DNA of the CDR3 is TGTGCCAGCAGTGACAAAGGGTTGGCACCCCTCCACTTT. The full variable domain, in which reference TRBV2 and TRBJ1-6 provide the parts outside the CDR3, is EPEVTQTPSHQVTQMGQEVILRCVPISNHLYFYWYRQILGQKVEFLVSFYNNEISEKSEIFDDQFSVERPDGSNFTLKIRSTKLEDSAMYFCASSDKGLAPLHFGNGTRLTVT.

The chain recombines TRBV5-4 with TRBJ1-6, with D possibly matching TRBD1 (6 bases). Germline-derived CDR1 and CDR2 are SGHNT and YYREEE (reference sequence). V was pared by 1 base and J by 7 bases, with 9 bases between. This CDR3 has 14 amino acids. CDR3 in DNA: TGTGCCAGCAGCTTGACAGGGCAAAATTCACCCCTCCACTTT. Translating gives CASSLTGQNSPLHF. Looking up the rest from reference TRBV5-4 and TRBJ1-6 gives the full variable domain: ETGVTQSPTHLIKTRGQQVTLRCSSQSGHNTVSWYQQALGQGPQFIFQYYREEENGRGNFPPRFSGLQFPNYSSELNVNALELDDSALYLCASSLTGQNSPLHFGNGTRLTVT.

CDR3 residues: CASSVGMEFNQPQHF. As DNA, the CDR3 is TGTGCCAGCAGCGTAGGTATGGAATTCAATCAGCCCCAGCATTTT. The J gene is TRBJ1-5, the V gene TRBV9; the D is unclear. The germline gives CDR1 SGDLS, CDR2 YYNGEE. The CDR3 consists of 15 residues. The ends were cut back, 0 bases at V and 3 bases at J, with 10 bases in the middle.

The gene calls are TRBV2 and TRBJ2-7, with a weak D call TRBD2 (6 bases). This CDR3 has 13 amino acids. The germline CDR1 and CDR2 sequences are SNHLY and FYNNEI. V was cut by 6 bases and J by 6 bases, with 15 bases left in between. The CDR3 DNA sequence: TGTGCCAGCAGGGAGATTAGCGGATCCGAGCAGTACTTC. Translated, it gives CASREISGSEQYF. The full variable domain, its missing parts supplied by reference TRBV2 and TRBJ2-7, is EPEVTQTPSHQVTQMGQEVILRCVPISNHLYFYWYRQILGQKVEFLVSFYNNEISEKSEIFDDQFSVERPDGSNFTLKIRSTKLEDSAMYFCASREISGSEQYFGPGTRLTVT.

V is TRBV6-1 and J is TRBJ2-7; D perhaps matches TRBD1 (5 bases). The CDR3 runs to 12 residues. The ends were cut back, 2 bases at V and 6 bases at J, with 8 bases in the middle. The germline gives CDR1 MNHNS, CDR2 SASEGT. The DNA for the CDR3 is TGTGCCAGCAGTGAATCAGGGCTCGAGCAGTACTTC. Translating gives CASSESGLEQYF.

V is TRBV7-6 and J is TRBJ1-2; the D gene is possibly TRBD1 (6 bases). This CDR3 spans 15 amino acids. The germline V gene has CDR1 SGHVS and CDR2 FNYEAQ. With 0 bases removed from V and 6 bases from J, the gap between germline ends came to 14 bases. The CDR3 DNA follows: TGTGCCAGCAGCTTAGCAGGGGGGGTAACGGATGGCTACACCTTC. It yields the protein CASSLAGGVTDGYTF. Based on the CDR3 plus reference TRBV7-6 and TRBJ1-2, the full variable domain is GAGVSQSPRYKVTKRGQDVALRCDPISGHVSLYWYRQALGQGPEFLTYFNYEAQQDKSGLPNDRFSAERPEGSISTLTIQRTEQRDSAMYRCASSLAGGVTDGYTFGSGTRLTVV.

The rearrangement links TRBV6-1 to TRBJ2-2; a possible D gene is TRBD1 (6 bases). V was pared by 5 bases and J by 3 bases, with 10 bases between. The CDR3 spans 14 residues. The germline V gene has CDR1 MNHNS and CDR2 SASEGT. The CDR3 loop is CASSLSGDTGELFF. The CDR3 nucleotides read TGTGCCAGCAGTTTATCAGGGGACACCGGGGAGCTGTTTTTT.

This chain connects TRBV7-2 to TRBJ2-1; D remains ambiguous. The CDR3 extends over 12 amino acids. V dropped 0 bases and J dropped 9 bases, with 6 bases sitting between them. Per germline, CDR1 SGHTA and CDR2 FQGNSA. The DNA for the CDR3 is TGTGCCAGCAGCTTAGCTAACGGTGAGCAGTTCTTC. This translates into CASSLANGEQFF.

CDR3 bases: TGTGCCAGCAGCCCCTCCCTTCCAACCCTCCACTTT. Translated: CASSPSLPTLHF. The rearrangement links TRBV14 to TRBJ1-6; D remains unclear. Germline V gene lookup returns CDR1 SGHDN and CDR2 FVKESK. V shed 4 bases and J shed 14 bases, with 12 bases lying between them. There are 12 residues in the CDR3.

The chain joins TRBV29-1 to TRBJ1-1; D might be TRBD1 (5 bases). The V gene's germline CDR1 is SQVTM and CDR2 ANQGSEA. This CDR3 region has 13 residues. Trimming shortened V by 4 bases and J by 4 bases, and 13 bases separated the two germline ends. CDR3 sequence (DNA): TGCAGCGTTGCGGGGGGGATCGTCACTGAAGCTTTCTTT. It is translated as CSVAGGIVTEAFF.

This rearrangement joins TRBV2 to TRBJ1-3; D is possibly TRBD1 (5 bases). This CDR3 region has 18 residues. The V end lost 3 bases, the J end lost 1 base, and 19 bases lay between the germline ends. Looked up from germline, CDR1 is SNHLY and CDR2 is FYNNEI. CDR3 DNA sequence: TGTGCCAGCAGTGATCACAGGCCCTCATCGAAGTCTGGAAACACCATATATTTT. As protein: CASSDHRPSSKSGNTIYF.

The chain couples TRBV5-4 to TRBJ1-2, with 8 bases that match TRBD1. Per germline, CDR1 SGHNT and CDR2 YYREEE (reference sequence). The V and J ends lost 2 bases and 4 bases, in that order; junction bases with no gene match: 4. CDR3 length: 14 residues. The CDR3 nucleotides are TGTGCCAGCAGCTTTCCCGGGACAGGCTATGGCTACACCTTC. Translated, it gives CASSFPGTGYGYTF.

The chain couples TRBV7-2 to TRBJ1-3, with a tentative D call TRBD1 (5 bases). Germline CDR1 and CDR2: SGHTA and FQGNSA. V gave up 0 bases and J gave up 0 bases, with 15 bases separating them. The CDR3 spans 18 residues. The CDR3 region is CASSLALRTFGSGNTIYF. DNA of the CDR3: TGTGCCAGCAGCTTAGCGTTAAGGACATTTGGCTCTGGAAACACCATATATTTT.

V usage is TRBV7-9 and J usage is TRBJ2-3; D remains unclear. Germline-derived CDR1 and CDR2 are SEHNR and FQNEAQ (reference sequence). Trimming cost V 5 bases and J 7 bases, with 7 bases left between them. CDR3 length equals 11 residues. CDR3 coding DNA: TGTGCCAGCAGCCTAATGAATACGCAGTATTTT. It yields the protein CASSLMNTQYF.

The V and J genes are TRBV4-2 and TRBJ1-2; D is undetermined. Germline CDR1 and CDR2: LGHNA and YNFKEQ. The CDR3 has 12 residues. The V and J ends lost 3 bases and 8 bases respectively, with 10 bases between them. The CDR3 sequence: CASSHVSFGYTF. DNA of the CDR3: TGTGCCAGCAGCCACGTCAGTTTCGGCTACACCTTC.

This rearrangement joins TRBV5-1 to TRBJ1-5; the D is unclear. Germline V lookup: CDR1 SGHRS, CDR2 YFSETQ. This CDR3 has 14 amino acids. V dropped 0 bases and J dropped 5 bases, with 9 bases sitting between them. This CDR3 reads CASSLDSGYQPQHF. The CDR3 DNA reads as TGCGCCAGCAGCTTGGACAGTGGGTATCAGCCCCAGCATTTT.

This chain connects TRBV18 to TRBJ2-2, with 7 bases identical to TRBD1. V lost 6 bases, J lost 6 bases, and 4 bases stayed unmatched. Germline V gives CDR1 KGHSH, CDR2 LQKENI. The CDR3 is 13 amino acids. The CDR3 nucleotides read TGTGCCAGCTCCCAGGGACAGTCCGGGGAGCTGTTTTTT. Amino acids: CASSQGQSGELFF.

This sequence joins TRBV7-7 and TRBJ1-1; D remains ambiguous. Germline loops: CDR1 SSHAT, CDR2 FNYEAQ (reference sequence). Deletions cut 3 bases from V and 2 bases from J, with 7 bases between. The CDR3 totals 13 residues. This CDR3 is CASSLGENTEAFF. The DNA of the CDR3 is TGTGCCAGCAGCTTGGGTGAAAACACTGAAGCTTTCTTT.